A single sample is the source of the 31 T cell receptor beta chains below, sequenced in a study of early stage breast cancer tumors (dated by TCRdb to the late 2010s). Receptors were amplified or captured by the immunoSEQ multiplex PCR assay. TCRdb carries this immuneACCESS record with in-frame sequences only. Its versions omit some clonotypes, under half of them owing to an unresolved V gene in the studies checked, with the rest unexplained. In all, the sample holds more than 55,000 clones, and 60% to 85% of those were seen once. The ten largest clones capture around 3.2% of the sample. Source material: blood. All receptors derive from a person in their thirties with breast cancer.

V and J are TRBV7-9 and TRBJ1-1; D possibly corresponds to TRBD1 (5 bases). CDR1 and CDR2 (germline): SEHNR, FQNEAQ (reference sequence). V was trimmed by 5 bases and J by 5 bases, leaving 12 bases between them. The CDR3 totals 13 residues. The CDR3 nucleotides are TGTGCCAGCAGCAGGGGCATGGGAACTGAAGCTTTCTTT. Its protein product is CASSRGMGTEAFF. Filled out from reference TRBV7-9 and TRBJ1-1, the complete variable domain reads DTGVSQNPRHKITKRGQNVTFRCDPISEHNRLYWYRQTLGQGPEFLTYFQNEAQLEKSRLLSDRFSAERPKGSFSTLEIQRTEQGDSAMYLCASSRGMGTEAFFGQGTRLTVV.

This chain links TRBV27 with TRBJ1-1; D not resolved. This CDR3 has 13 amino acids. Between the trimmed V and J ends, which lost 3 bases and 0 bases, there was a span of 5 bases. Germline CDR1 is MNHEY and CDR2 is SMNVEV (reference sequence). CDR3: CASSLRMNTEAFF. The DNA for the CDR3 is TGTGCCAGCAGTTTGCGAATGAACACTGAAGCTTTCTTT.

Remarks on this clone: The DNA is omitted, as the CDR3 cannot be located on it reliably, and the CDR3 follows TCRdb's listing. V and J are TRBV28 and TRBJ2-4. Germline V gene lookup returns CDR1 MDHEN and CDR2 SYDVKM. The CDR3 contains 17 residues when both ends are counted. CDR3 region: CASSTSGLSVGKNIQYF.

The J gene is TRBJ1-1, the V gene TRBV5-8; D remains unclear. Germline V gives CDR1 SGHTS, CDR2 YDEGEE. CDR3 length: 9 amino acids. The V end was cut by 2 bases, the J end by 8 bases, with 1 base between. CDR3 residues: CASSFEAFF. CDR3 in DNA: TGTGCCAGCAGCTTCGAAGCTTTCTTT.

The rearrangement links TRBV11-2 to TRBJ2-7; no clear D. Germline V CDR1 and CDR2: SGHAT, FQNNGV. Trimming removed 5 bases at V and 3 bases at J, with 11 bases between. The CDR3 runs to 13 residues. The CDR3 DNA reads TGTGCCAGCAGCCCCTCAGGATACTACGAGCAGTACTTC. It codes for CASSPSGYYEQYF.

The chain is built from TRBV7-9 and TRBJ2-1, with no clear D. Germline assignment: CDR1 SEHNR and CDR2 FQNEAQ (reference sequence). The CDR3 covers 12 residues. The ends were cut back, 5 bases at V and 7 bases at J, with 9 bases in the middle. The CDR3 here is CASSPFWNEQFF. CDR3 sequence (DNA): TGTGCCAGCAGCCCCTTTTGGAATGAGCAGTTCTTC.

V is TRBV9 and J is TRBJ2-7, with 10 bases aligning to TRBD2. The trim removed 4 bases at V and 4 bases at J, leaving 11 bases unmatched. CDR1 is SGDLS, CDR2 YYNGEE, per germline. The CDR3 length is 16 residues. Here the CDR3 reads CASSPGSLAGVYEQYF. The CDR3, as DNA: TGTGCCAGCAGCCCAGGCTCCCTAGCGGGAGTGTACGAGCAGTACTTC.

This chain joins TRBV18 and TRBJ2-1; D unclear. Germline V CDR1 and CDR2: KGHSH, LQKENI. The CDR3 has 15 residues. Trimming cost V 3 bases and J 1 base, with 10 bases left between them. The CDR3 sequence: CASSPTSQSYNEQFF. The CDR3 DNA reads TGTGCCAGCTCACCCACCAGTCAATCCTACAATGAGCAGTTCTTC.

This CDR3 reads CASTAVTGTNTEAFF. The CDR3 nucleotides read TGTGCCAGCACAGCAGTGACCGGAACGAACACTGAAGCTTTCTTT. The chain carries TRBV6-1 and TRBJ1-1; no reliable D call. Germline V gene lookup returns CDR1 MNHNS and CDR2 SASEGT. This CDR3 contains 15 residues. V was pared by 7 bases and J by 1 base, with 16 bases between.

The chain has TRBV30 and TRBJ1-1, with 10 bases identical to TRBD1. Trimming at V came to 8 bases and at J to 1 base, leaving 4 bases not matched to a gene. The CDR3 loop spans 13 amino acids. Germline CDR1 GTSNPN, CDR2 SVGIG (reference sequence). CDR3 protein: CAGTGAWNTEAFF. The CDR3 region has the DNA TGTGCCGGGACAGGGGCTTGGAACACTGAAGCTTTCTTT.

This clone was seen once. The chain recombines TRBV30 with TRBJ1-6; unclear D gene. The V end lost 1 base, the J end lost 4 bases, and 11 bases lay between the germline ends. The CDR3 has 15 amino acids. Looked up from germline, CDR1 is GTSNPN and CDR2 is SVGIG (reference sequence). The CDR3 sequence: CAWSGVARYNSPLHF. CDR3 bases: TGTGCCTGGAGTGGTGTAGCCCGATATAATTCACCCCTCCACTTT.

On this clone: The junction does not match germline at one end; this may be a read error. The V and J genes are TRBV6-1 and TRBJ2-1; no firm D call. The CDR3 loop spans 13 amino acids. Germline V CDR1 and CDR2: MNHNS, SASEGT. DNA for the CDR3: TGTGCCAGCAGTGAGGAACCAGAAAATGACCAGTTCTTC. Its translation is CASSEEPENDQFF.

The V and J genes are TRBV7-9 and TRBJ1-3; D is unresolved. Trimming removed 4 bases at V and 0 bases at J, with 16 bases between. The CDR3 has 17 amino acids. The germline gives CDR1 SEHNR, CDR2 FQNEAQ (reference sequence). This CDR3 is CASSSLYPSLSGNTIYF. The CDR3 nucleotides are TGTGCCAGCAGCTCCCTTTACCCGAGTCTCTCTGGAAACACCATATATTTT.

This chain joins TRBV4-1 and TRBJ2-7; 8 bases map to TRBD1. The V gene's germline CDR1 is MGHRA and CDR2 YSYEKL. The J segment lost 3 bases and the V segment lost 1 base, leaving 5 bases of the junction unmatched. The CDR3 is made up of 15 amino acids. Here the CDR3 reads CASSQGQGSGYEQYF. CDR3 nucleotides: TGCGCCAGCAGCCAAGGACAGGGGTCGGGCTACGAGCAGTACTTC.

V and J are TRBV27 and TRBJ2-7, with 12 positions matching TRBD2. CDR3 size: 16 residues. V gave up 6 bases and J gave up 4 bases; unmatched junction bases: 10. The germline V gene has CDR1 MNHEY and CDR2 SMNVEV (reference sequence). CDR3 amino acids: CASSSRTSGVGYEQYF. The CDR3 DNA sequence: TGTGCCAGCAGCTCTCGGACTAGCGGGGTGGGATACGAGCAGTACTTC.

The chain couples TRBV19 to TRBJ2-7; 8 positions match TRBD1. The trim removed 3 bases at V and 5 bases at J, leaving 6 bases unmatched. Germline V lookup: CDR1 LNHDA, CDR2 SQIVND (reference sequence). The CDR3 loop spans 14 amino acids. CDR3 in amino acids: CASSIQGALNEQYF. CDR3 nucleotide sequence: TGTGCCAGTAGTATTCAGGGGGCGCTCAACGAGCAGTACTTC.

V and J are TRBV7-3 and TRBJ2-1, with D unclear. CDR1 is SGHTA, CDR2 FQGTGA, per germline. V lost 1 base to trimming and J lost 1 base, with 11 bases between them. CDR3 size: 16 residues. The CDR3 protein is CASSLMPRSSYNEQFF. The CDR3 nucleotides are TGTGCCAGCAGCTTAATGCCGCGGTCTTCCTACAATGAGCAGTTCTTC.

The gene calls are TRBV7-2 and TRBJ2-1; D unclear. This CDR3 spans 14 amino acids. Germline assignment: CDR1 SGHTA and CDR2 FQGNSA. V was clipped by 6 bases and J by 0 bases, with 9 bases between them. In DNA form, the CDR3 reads TGTGCCAGCAGTCCATGGAGCTCCTACAATGAGCAGTTCTTC. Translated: CASSPWSSYNEQFF.

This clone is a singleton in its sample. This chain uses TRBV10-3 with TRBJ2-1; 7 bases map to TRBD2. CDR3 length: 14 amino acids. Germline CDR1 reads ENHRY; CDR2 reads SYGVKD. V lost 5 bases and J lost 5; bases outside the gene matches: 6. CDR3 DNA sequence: TGTGCCATCAGTCGGGGAGGGCCCGACAATGAGCAGTTCTTC. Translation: CAISRGGPDNEQFF.

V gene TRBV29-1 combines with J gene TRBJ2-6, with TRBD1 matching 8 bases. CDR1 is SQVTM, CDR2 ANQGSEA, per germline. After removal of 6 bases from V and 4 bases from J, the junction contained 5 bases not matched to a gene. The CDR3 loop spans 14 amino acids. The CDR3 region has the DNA TGCAGCGTGAAGACAGGGGCCGGGGCCAACGTCCTGACTTTC. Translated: CSVKTGAGANVLTF.

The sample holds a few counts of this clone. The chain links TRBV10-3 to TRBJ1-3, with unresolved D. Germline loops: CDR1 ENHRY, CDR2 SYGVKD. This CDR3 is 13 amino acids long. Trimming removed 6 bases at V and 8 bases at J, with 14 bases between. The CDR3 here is CAIRPGPYDTIYF. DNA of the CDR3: TGTGCCATCAGACCAGGCCCATACGACACCATATATTTT.

The CDR3 region is CASSPTPMNTEAFF. The CDR3 DNA follows: TGCGCCAGCAGCCCGACACCGATGAACACTGAAGCTTTCTTT. This chain connects TRBV5-1 to TRBJ1-1, with unresolved D. The CDR3 is 14 residues long. Germline V CDR1 and CDR2: SGHRS, YFSETQ. The germline V and J ends were trimmed by 4 bases and 0 bases, with 10 bases remaining between them.

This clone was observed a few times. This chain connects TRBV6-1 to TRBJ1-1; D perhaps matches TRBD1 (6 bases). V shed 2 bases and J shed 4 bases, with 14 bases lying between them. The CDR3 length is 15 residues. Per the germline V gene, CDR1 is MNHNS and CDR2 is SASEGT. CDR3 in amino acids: CASSETGGAFTEAFF. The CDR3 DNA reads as TGTGCCAGCAGTGAAACGGGGGGGGCCTTCACTGAAGCTTTCTTT.

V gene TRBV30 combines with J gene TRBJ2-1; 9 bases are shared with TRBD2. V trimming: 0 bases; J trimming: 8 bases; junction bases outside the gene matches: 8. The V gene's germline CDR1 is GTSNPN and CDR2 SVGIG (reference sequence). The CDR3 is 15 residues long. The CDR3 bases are TGTGCCTGGAGTGTACCCGGGACTAGCCGGGATGAGCAGTTCTTC. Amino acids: CAWSVPGTSRDEQFF.

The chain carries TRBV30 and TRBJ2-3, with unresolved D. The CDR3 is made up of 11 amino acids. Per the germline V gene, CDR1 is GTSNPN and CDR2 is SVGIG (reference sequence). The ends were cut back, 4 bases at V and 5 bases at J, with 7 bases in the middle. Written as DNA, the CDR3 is TGTGCCTGGACTTGGGGAGATACGCAGTATTTT. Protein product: CAWTWGDTQYF.

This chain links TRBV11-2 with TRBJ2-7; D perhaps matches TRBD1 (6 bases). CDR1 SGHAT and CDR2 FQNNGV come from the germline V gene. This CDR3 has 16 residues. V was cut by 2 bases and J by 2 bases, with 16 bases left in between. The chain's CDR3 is CASSLRGGQMTYEQYF. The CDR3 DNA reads TGTGCCAGCAGCTTAAGAGGTGGACAGATGACCTACGAGCAGTACTTC.

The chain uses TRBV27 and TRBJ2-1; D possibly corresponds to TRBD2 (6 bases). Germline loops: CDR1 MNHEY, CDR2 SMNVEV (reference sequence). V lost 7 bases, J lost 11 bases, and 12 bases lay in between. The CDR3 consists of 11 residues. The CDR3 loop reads CASNPEGKQFF. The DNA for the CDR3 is TGTGCCAGCAACCCGGAGGGCAAGCAGTTCTTC.

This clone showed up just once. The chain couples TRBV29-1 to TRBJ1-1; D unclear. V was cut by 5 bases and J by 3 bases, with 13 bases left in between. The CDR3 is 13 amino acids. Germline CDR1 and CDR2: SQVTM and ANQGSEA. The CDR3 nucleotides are TGCAGCGTTAGGAGGGAATGGGACACTGAAGCTTTCTTT. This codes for CSVRREWDTEAFF.

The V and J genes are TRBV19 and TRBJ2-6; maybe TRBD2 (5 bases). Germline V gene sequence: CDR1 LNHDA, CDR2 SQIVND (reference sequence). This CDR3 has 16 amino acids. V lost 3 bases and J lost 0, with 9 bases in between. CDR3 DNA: TGTGCCAGTAGTATCCTTCGGGGCTCTGGGGCCAACGTCCTGACTTTC. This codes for CASSILRGSGANVLTF.

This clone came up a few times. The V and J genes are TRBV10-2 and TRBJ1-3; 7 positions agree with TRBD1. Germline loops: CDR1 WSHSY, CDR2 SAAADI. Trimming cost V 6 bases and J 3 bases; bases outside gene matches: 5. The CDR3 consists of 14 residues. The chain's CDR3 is CASRGDRVGNTIYF. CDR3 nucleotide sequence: TGCGCCAGCAGGGGAGACAGGGTTGGAAACACCATATATTTT.

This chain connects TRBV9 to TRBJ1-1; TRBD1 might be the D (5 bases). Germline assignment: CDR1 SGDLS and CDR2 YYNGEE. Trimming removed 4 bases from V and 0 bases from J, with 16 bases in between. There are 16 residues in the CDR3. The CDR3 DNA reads TGTGCCAGCAGCCCCAGCGGGGGTGGCATGAACACTGAAGCTTTCTTT. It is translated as CASSPSGGGMNTEAFF.